The 16 T cell receptor beta chains listed next were all sequenced from one sample in a study of T cells after yellow fever vaccination. TCRdb analysed the 5' RACE reads with MiXCR anew, one entry per CDR3 protein. The sample contains hundreds of thousands of distinct CDR3 sequences, roughly 11% of which appear only once. The sample was PBMCs, taken on the day of the first yellow fever vaccination. These TCRs come from a man between 18 and 29 years old who received the YFV17D yellow fever vaccine.

Only a few counts were recorded for this clonotype. V usage is TRBV6-5 and J usage is TRBJ2-7, with 8 bases lining up with TRBD2. The V and J ends lost 1 base and 3 bases, in that order; junction bases with no gene match: 8. This CDR3 is built from 16 residues. Looked up from germline, CDR1 is MNHEY and CDR2 is SVGAGI. DNA of the CDR3: TGTGCCAGCAGTTACTTTCGGGGGGGAGGGTTCTACGAGCAGTACTTC. Its translation is CASSYFRGGGFYEQYF.

This chain joins TRBV28 and TRBJ2-7; D call uncertain. CDR1 and CDR2 from the germline V gene are MDHEN and SYDVKM. The CDR3 contains 12 residues. Trimming took off 10 bases at V and 0 bases at J, with 10 bases between the two ends. CDR3 loop: CATAKSSYEQYV. The CDR3 nucleotides read TGTGCCACCGCCAAGAGCTCCTACGAGCAGTACGTC.

This clonotype came up a few times. V gene TRBV20-1 combines with J gene TRBJ2-7; weak D call: TRBD2 (7 bases). Deletions cut 5 bases from V and 3 bases from J, with 14 bases between. This CDR3 has 13 amino acids. CDR1 and CDR2 (germline): DFQATT, SNEGSKA (reference sequence). CDR3 in DNA: TGCAGTGCTGACGGGGGGCCTAGCTACGAGCAGTACTTC. Amino acid sequence: CSADGGPSYEQYF.

This clonotype showed up just a few times. The genes are TRBV7-9 and TRBJ2-7; no firm D call. The CDR3 consists of 12 residues. CDR1 is SEHNR and CDR2 is FQNEAQ in the germline V gene (reference sequence). V was clipped by 3 bases and J by 4 bases, with 7 bases between them. The CDR3 is CASSFSPYEQYV. The CDR3 DNA is TGTGCCAGCAGCTTCTCGCCTTACGAGCAGTACGTC.

The CDR3 is CASSIRNFRGNSNQPQHF. In DNA form, the CDR3 reads TGTGCCAGTAGTATCCGAAATTTCAGGGGAAATAGCAATCAGCCCCAGCATTTT. This sequence joins TRBV19 and TRBJ1-5, with D possibly TRBD1 on 6 matching bases. Germline lookup yields CDR1 LNHDA and CDR2 SQIVND (reference sequence). V was cut by 3 bases and J by 0 bases, with 18 bases left in between. This CDR3 has 18 residues.

This clonotype was counted a few times. The chain recombines TRBV11-3 with TRBJ2-3, with 8 bases fitting TRBD2. The V gene end was trimmed by 5 bases and the J gene end by 2 bases; junction bases not matched to a gene: 6. This CDR3 spans 15 amino acids. Germline CDR1 SGHNT, CDR2 YENEEA. The CDR3 DNA sequence: TGTGCCAGCAGCCGGGGACTAGTCCCCACAGATACGCAGTATTTT. Residues: CASSRGLVPTDTQYF. The complete variable domain, with remaining parts taken from reference TRBV11-3 and TRBJ2-3, reads EAGVVQSPRYKIIEKKQPVAFWCNPISGHNTLYWYLQNLGQGPELLIRYENEEAVDDSQLPKDRFSAERLKGVDSTLKIQPAELGDSAVYLCASSRGLVPTDTQYFGPGTRLTVL.

Only a few counts were recorded for this clonotype. The V and J genes are TRBV2 and TRBJ2-7, with D perhaps matching TRBD1 (5 bases). Trimming removed 5 bases at V and 1 base at J, with 9 bases between. Germline V gene lookup returns CDR1 SNHLY and CDR2 FYNNEI. CDR3 length: 13 amino acids. In nucleotides, the CDR3 is TGTGCCAGCAGTTCAGGGAATTCCTACGAGCAGTACTTC. Protein product: CASSSGNSYEQYF.

A few counts support this clonotype. This CDR3 reads CASSYPGTGGRGEQYF. CDR3 nucleotides: TGTGCCAGCAGTTACCCCGGGACAGGGGGGAGAGGCGAGCAGTACTTC. V gene TRBV6-5 combines with J gene TRBJ2-7, with 11 bases lining up with TRBD1. V shed 2 bases, J shed 6 bases, and the junction held 9 bases outside the gene matches. The CDR3 is 16 amino acids. The germline gives CDR1 MNHEY, CDR2 SVGAGI.

The chain is built from TRBV5-4 and TRBJ2-3; D is unclear. The length of the CDR3 is 13 residues. The V end was cut by 4 bases, the J end by 4 bases, with 10 bases between. CDR1 SGHNT and CDR2 YYREEE come from the germline V gene (reference sequence). The DNA for the CDR3 is TGTGCCAGCAGCCCAACCCTTGCAGATACGCAGTATTTT. Its translation is CASSPTLADTQYF.

This clonotype came up many times. The junction shows a germline mismatch at one end, possibly a read error. The rearrangement joins TRBV7-2 to TRBJ2-1, with TRBD2 matching over 7 bases. The CDR3 has 12 amino acids. In germline, CDR1 is SGHTA, CDR2 FQGNSA. CDR3 sequence: CASSLGGYEQFF. The CDR3 region has the DNA TGCGCCAGCAGCTTGGGGGGGTACGAGCAGTTCTTC.

Ten or more counts support this clonotype. The rearrangement links TRBV7-9 to TRBJ1-1; 7 bases map to TRBD1. V dropped 4 bases and J dropped 1; count of bases not matched to a gene: 3. Germline CDR1 is SEHNR and CDR2 is FQNEAQ (reference sequence). The CDR3 length is 14 residues. The CDR3 sequence is CASSYRGENTEAFF. The DNA for the CDR3 is TGTGCCAGCAGCTACAGGGGTGAGAACACTGAAGCTTTCTTT.

The chain has TRBV12-3 or TRBV12-4 and TRBJ2-7; 7 bases are shared with TRBD2. The CDR3 contains 15 residues. J was trimmed by 3 bases and V by 6 bases; bases with no gene match: 11. The CDR3 spells CASSLTRGGYYEQYF. The DNA of the CDR3 is TGTGCCAGCAGCCTCACTCGCGGGGGTTACTACGAGCAGTACTTC.

CDR3 nucleotide sequence: TGCGCCAGCAGCCAAGGGACAGGCATAGGCTATGGCTACACCTTC. Residues: CASSQGTGIGYGYTF. The chain employs TRBV4-3 and TRBJ1-2; 7 bases fit TRBD1. J lost 4 bases, V lost 1 base, and 6 bases had no gene match. The CDR3 sequence is 15 residues long. Germline-derived CDR1 and CDR2 are LGHNA and YSLEER.

The V call is TRBV20-1, the J call TRBJ1-4, with TRBD1 matching over 9 bases. Germline V gives CDR1 DFQATT, CDR2 SNEGSKA (reference sequence). The CDR3 totals 13 residues. Trimming at V came to 5 bases and at J to 5 bases, leaving 3 bases not matched to a gene. This chain's CDR3 is CSALGQGNEKLFF. The CDR3 nucleotides read TGCAGTGCTCTTGGACAGGGGAATGAAAAACTGTTTTTT.

In this sample, this clonotype turned up a few times. CDR3: CASSLSLPGLYEQYF. As DNA, the CDR3 is TGTGCCAGCAGCTTGTCGCTACCGGGCCTCTACGAGCAGTACTTC. The genes are TRBV7-9 and TRBJ2-7; no clear D. V was pared by 3 bases and J by 3 bases, with 15 bases between. CDR3 length equals 15 residues. Germline assignment: CDR1 SEHNR and CDR2 FQNEAQ (reference sequence).

The CDR3 DNA sequence: TGCGCCAGCAGGTCGGGACTAGCGGGGGAAGCGGAGACCCAGTACTTC. This translates into CASRSGLAGEAETQYF. This rearrangement joins TRBV5-1 to TRBJ2-5, with 14 bases aligning to TRBD2. Germline V gene data show CDR1 as SGHRS and CDR2 as YFSETQ. J lost 5 bases, V lost 5 bases, and 8 bases had no gene match. The CDR3 is 16 amino acids.